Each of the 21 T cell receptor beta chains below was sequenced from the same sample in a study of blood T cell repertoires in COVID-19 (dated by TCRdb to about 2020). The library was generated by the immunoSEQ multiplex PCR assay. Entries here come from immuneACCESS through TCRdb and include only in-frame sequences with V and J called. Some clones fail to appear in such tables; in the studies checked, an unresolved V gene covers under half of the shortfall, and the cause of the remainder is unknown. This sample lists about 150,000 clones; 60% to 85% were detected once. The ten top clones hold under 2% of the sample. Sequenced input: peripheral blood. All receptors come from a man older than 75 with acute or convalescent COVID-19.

CDR3 loop: CACRLQPDTEAFF. DNA for the CDR3: TGTGCCTGTAGACTTCAGCCGGACACTGAAGCTTTCTTT. The rearrangement uses TRBV30 and TRBJ1-1; D is undetermined. The CDR3 length is 13 residues. CDR1 GTSNPN and CDR2 SVGIG come from the germline V gene (reference sequence). V was clipped by 6 bases and J by 3 bases, with 14 bases between them. The full variable domain, completed using reference TRBV30 and TRBJ1-1, is SQTIHQWPATLVQPVGSPLSLECTVEGTSNPNLYWYRQAAGRGLQLLFYSVGIGQISSEVPQNLSASRPQDRQFILSSKKLLLSDSGFYLCACRLQPDTEAFFGQGTRLTVV.

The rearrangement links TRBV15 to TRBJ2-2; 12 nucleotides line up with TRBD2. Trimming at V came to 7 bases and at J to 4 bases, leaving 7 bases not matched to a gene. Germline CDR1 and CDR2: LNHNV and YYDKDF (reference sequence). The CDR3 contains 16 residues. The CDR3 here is CATTPTSGGITGELFF. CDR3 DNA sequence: TGTGCCACCACCCCCACTAGCGGGGGGATCACCGGGGAGCTGTTTTTT.

The CDR3 spells CASSPRTDANTGELFF. The CDR3 DNA follows: TGTGCCAGCTCACCACGGACAGACGCGAACACCGGGGAGCTGTTTTTT. The chain carries TRBV18 and TRBJ2-2; possibly TRBD1 for D (6 bases). Trimming cost V 1 base and J 0 bases, with 9 bases left between them. The CDR3 length is 16 residues. CDR1 is KGHSH, CDR2 LQKENI, per germline. The variable domain in full, completed from reference TRBV18 and TRBJ2-2, reads NAGVMQNPRHLVRRRGQEARLRCSPMKGHSHVYWYRQLPEEGLKFMVYLQKENIIDESGMPKERFSAEFPKEGPSILRIQQVVRGDSAAYFCASSPRTDANTGELFFGEGSRLTVL.

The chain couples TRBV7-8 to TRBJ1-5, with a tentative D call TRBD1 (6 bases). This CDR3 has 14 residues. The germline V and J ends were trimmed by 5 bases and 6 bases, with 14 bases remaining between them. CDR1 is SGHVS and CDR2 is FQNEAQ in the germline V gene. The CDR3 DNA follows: TGTGCCAGCAGCCAAACAGGGTTAAGTCAGCCCCAGCATTTT. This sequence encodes CASSQTGLSQPQHF.

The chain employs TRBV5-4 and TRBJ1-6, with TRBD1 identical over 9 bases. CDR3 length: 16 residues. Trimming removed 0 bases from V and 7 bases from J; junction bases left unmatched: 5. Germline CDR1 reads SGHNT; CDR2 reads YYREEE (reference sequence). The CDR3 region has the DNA TGTGCCAGCAGCTTGGCCGGAGGGACAGGGAATTCACCCCTCCACTTT. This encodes CASSLAGGTGNSPLHF.

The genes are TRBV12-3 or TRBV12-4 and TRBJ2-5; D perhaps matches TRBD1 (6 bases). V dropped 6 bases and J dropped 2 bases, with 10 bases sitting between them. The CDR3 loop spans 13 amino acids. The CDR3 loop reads CASSRGQQETQYF. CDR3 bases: TGTGCCAGCAGCCGAGGACAGCAAGAGACCCAGTACTTC.

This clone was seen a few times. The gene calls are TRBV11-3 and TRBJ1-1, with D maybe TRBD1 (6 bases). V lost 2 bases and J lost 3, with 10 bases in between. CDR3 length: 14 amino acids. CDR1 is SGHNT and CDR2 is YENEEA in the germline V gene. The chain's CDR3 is CASSLQRTDTEAFF. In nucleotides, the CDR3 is TGTGCCAGCAGCTTACAGCGGACAGACACTGAAGCTTTCTTT.

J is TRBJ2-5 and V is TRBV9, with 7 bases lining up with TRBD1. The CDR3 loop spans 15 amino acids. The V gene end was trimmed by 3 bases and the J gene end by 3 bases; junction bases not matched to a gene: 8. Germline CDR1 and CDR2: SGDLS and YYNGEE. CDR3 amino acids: CASSAYRDRKETQYF. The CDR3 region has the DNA TGTGCCAGCAGCGCGTACCGGGACAGAAAAGAGACCCAGTACTTC.

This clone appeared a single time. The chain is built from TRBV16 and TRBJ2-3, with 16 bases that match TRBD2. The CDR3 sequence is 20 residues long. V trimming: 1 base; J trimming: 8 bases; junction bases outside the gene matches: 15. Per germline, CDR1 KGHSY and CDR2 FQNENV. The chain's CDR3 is CASSQFNPGTSGGAEGTQYF. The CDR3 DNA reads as TGTGCCAGCAGCCAATTTAACCCCGGGACTAGCGGGGGGGCCGAAGGTACGCAGTATTTT.

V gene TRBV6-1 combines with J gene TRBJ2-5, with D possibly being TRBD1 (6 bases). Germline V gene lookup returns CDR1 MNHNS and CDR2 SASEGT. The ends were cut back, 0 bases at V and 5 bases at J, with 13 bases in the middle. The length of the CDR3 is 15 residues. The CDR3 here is CASSEAQGRDETQYF. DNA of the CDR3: TGTGCCAGCAGTGAAGCGCAGGGGCGCGATGAGACCCAGTACTTC.

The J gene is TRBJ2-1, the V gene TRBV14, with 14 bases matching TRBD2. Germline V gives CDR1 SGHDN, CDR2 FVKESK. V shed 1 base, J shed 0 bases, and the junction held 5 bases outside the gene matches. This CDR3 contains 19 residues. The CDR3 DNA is TGTGCCAGCAGCCAAGGTTGGACTAGCGGGGGGAACTCCTACAATGAGCAGTTCTTC. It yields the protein CASSQGWTSGGNSYNEQFF. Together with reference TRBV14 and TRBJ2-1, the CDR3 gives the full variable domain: EAGVTQFPSHSVIEKGQTVTLRCDPISGHDNLYWYRRVMGKEIKFLLHFVKESKQDESGMPNNRFLAERTGGTYSTLKVQPAELEDSGVYFCASSQGWTSGGNSYNEQFFGPGTRLTVL.

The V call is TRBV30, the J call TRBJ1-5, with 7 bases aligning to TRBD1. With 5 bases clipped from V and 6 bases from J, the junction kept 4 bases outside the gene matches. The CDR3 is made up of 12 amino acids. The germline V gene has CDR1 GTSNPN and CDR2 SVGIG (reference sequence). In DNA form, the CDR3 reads TGTGCCTGGGGGGACAGCGGTCAGCCCCAGCATTTT. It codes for CAWGDSGQPQHF.

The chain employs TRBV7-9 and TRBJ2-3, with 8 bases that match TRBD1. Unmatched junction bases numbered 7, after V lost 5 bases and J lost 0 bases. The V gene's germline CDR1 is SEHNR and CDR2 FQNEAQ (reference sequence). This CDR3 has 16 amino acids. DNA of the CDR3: TGTGCCAGCAGCACCCGACAGGGGAGGAGCACAGATACGCAGTATTTT. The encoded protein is CASSTRQGRSTDTQYF.

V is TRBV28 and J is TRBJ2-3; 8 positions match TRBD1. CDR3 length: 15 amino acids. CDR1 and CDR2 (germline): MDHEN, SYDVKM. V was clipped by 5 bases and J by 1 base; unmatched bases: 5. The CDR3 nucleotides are TGTGCCAGCAGTCGCAGGGGGCGGGGCACAGATACGCAGTATTTT. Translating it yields CASSRRGRGTDTQYF.

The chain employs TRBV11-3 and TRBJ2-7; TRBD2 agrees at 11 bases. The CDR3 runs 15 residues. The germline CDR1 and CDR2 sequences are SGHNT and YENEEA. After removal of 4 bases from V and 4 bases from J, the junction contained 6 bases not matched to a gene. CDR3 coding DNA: TGTGCCAGCAGCTCACTAGCGGGGGTCTTTTACGAGCAGTACTTC. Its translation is CASSSLAGVFYEQYF. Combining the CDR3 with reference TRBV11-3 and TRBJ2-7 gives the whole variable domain EAGVVQSPRYKIIEKKQPVAFWCNPISGHNTLYWYLQNLGQGPELLIRYENEEAVDDSQLPKDRFSAERLKGVDSTLKIQPAELGDSAVYLCASSSLAGVFYEQYFGPGTRLTVT.

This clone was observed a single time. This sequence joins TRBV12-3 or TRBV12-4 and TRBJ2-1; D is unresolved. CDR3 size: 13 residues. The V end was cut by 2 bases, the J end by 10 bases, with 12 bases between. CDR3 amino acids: CASSLIPRQEQFF. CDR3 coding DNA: TGTGCCAGCAGTTTAATCCCGAGGCAGGAGCAGTTCTTC.

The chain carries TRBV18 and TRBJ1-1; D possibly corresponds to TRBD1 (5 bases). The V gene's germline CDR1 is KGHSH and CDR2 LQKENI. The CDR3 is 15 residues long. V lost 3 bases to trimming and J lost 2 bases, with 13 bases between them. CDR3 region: CASSPSGLTNTEAFF. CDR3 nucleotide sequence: TGTGCCAGCTCACCTTCGGGACTGACTAACACTGAAGCTTTCTTT.

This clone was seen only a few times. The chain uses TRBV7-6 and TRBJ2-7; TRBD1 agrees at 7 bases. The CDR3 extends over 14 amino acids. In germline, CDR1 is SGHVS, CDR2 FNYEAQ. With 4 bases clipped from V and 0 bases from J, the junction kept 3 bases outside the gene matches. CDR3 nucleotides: TGTGCCAGCAGCTCGACAGGGAACTCCTACGAGCAGTACTTC. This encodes CASSSTGNSYEQYF.

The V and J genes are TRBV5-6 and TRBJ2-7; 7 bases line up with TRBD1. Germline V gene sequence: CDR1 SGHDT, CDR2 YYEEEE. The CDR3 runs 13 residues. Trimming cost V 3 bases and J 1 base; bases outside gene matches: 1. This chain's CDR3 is CASSSTGSYEQYV. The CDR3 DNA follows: TGTGCCAGCAGCTCGACAGGGTCCTACGAGCAGTACGTC.

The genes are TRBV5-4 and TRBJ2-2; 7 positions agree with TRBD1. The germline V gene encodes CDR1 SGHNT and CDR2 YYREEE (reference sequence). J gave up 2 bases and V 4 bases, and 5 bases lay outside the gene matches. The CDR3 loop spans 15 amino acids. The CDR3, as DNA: TGTGCCAGCAGCCAGACAGGGTCTAACACCGGGGAGCTGTTTTTT. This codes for CASSQTGSNTGELFF.

Here the CDR3 DNA reads TGTGCCAGCAGCGTAGGTGGCGGCAGCTATGGCTACACCTTC. As protein: CASSVGGGSYGYTF. The chain joins TRBV9 to TRBJ1-2, with D unresolved. The germline V gene has CDR1 SGDLS and CDR2 YYNGEE. CDR3 length equals 14 residues. Between the trimmed V and J ends, which lost 0 bases and 4 bases, there was a span of 10 bases.